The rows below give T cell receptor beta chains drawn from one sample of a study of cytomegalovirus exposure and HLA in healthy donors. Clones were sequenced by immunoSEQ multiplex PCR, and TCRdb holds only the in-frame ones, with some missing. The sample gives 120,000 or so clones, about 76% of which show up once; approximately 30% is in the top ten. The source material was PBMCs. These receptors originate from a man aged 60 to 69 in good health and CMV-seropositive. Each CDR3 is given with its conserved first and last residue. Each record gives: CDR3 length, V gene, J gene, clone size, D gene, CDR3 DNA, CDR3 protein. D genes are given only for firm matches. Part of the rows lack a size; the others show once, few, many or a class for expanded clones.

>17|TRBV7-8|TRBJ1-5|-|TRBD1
TGTGCCAGCAGCTTAAGAGGGGACAGGGGAAATAATCAGCCCCAGCATTTT
CASSLRGDRGNNQPQHF
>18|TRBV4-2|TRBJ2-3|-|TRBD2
TGTGCCAGCAGCCAAGACCCCCAGCTAGCGGCCCCCACAGATACGCAGTATTTT
CASSQDPQLAAPTDTQYF
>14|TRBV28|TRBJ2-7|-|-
TGTGCCAGCAGATGGGGGGCGGGAGTCTTAGAGCAGTACTTC
CASRWGAGVLEQYF
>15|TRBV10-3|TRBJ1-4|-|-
TGTGCCATCAGGGGGACAACGGCAACTAATGAAAAACTGTTTTTT
CAIRGTTATNEKLFF
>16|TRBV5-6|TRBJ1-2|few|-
TGTGCCAGCAGCCAAGTCGATCGGGATTATAACTATGGCTACACCTTC
CASSQVDRDYNYGYTF
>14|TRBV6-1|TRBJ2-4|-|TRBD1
TGTGCCAGCAGTGCCCGGACAGGGGCGGACATTCAGTACTTC
CASSARTGADIQYF
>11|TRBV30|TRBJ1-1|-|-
TGTGCCTGGGGCCGGAACACTGAAGCTTTCTTT
CAWGRNTEAFF
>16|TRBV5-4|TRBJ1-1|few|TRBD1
TGTGCCAGCAGCCCAGGACAGGAGACCCTGAACACTGAAGCTTTCTTT
CASSPGQETLNTEAFF
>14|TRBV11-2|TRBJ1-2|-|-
TGTGCCAGCAGCTTAGTGCGGGGCGGCTATGGCTACACCTTC
CASSLVRGGYGYTF
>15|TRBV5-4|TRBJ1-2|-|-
TGTGCCAGCAGCCCCACGGGCGGGATCCCCTATGGCTACACCTTC
CASSPTGGIPYGYTF
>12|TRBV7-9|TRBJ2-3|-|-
TGTGCCAGCAGCTGGGGAGATGGTACGCAGTATTTT
CASSWGDGTQYF
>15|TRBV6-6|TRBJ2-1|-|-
TGTGCCAGCAGTTACGAGGGTTCCTCCTACAATGAGCAGTTCTTC
CASSYEGSSYNEQFF
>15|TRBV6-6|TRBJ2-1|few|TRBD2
TGTGCCAGCAGGACCCTAGCGGGAGGTTACAATGAGCAGTTCTTC
CASRTLAGGYNEQFF
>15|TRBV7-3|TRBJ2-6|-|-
TGTGCCAGCAGCTTAGGAGGGACCTGGGCCAACGTCCTGACTTTC
CASSLGGTWANVLTF
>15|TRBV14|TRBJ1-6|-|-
TGTGCCAGCAGCCAAGAACGGGGTTCGATGTCACCCCTCCACTTT
CASSQERGSMSPLHF
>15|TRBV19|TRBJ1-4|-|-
TGTGCCAGTAGTATCGTGGGGTCCTCGGGGGAAAAACTGTTTTTT
CASSIVGSSGEKLFF
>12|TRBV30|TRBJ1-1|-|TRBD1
TGTGCCTGGAGAAGGACAGGGGCTGAAGCTTTCTTT
CAWRRTGAEAFF
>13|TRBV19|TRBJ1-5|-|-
TGTGCCAGTAACCCCACAGGGAATCAGCCCCAGCATTTT
CASNPTGNQPQHF
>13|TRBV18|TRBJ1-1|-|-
TGTGCCAGCTCCACCATAGGGGCCACTGAAGCTTTCTTT
CASSTIGATEAFF
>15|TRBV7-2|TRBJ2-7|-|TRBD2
TGTGCCAGCAGCTCGCCGACTAGCGGCTCCTACGAGCAGTACTTC
CASSSPTSGSYEQYF
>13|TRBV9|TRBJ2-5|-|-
TGTGCCAGCAGCGTAGGCCAGAAAGAGACCCAGTACTTC
CASSVGQKETQYF
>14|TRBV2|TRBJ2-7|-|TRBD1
TGTGCCAGCAGAGCCGGGACAGGGGGCTACGAGCAGTACTTC
CASRAGTGGYEQYF
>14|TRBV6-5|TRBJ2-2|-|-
TGTGCCAGCAGTTACGGGCGGGTCACCGGGGAGCTGTTTTTT
CASSYGRVTGELFF
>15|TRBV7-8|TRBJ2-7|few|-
TGTGCCAGCAGCTTCCGGGACATTGCCTCCTACGAGCAGTACTTC
CASSFRDIASYEQYF
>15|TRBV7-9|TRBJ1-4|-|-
TGTGCCAGCACCGGGGCACAGGGCCCCAATGAAAAACTGTTTTTT
CASTGAQGPNEKLFF
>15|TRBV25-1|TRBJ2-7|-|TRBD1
TGTGCCAGCAGTGAATACGGTGACAGGGTGGACGAGCAGTACTTC
CASSEYGDRVDEQYF
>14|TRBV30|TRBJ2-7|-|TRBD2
TGTGCCTGGAGTCTCAGCGGGAGTTCCTACGAGCAGTACTTC
CAWSLSGSSYEQYF
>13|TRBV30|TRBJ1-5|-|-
TGTGCCTGGAGTGTAACAGGGAGCCAGCCCCAGCATTTT
CAWSVTGSQPQHF
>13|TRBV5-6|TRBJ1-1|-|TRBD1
TGTGCCAGCAGAAGGACAGGGGTGACTGAAGCTTTCTTT
CASRRTGVTEAFF
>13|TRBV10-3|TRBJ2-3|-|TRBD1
TGTGCCATCTACAGGGGGAGCACAGATACGCAGTATTTT
CAIYRGSTDTQYF
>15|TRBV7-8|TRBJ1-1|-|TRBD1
TGTGCCAGCAGCTTAGCGGGACAGGGGATAACTGAAGCTTTCTTT
CASSLAGQGITEAFF
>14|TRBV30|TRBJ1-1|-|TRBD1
TGTGCCTGGAGCCACGGACAGGGACGAACTGAAGCTTTCTTT
CAWSHGQGRTEAFF
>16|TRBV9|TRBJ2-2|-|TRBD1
TGTGCCAGCAGCGTAGAGAAGGGGGCGCCCACCGGGGAGCTGTTTTTT
CASSVEKGAPTGELFF
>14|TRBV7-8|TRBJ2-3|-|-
TGTGCCAGCAGCTTAATCTTAGCGGCAGATACGCAGTATTTT
CASSLILAADTQYF
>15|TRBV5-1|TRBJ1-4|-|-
TGCGCCAGCAGCTTGTTTTCTTCAACTAATGAAAAACTGTTTTTT
CASSLFSSTNEKLFF
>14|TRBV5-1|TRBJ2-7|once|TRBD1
TGCGCCAGCAGCTTGGCAGGGGGCGAAAACGAGCAGTACTTC
CASSLAGGENEQYF
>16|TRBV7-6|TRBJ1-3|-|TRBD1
TGTGCCAGCAGCCCAATGACAGGGGGCTCTGGAAACACCATATATTTT
CASSPMTGGSGNTIYF
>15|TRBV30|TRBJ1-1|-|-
TGTGCCTGGAGTGTACTGGCCAGGCTGAACACTGAAGCTTTCTTT
CAWSVLARLNTEAFF
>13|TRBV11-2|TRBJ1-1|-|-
TGTGCCAGCAGCCCCAGGGTGGGCACTGAAGCTTTCTTT
CASSPRVGTEAFF
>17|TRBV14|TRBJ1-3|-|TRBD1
TGTGCCAGCAGCCCGCGGGACAGGGGGTCTTCTGGAAACACCATATATTTT
CASSPRDRGSSGNTIYF
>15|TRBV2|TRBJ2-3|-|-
TGTGCCAGCAGTGAAGGACTGACAGACACAGATACGCAGTATTTT
CASSEGLTDTDTQYF
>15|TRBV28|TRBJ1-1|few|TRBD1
TGTGCCAGCACTTTAAAGGGGGCTGGGAGGACTGAAGCTTTCTTT
CASTLKGAGRTEAFF
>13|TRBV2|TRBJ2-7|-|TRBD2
TGTGCCAGCTGGACACGGGGGGCCTACGAGCAGTACTTC
CASWTRGAYEQYF
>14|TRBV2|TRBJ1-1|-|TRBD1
TGTGCCAGCACCGGACAGGCAAAGAACACTGAAGCTTTCTTT
CASTGQAKNTEAFF